A single sample is the source of the 11 T cell receptor beta chains below, sequenced in a study of T cell repertoires in cytomegalovirus infection. TCRdb called the reads again in MiXCR, with one record for every CDR3 protein. The data hold approximately 910,000 distinct CDR3 sequences, with roughly a third observed a single time. For these TCRs, the target antigens are not known. Here the sequenced sample was cultured CD8+ T cells from PBMCs, taken from culture after CMV antigen stimulation. The origin of the receptors is a human donor in good health (CMV status not recorded). Some clones in this sample may be carry-over from other donors' samples.

The CDR3: CASTRRFVADTQYF. CDR3 DNA sequence: TGTGCCAGCACAAGAAGATTCGTGGCAGATACGCAGTATTTT. This chain uses TRBV7-9 with TRBJ2-3, with no clear D. The CDR3 covers 14 residues. Trimming removed 7 bases at V and 4 bases at J, with 15 bases between. Looked up from germline, CDR1 is SEHNR and CDR2 is FQNEAQ (reference sequence).

This clonotype has only a few counts. The chain uses TRBV2 and TRBJ1-4; D is unresolved. Germline V gene lookup returns CDR1 SNHLY and CDR2 FYNNEI. V was clipped by 6 bases and J by 3 bases, with 14 bases between them. There are 15 residues in the CDR3. CDR3 protein: CASRGPGGANEKLFF. For the CDR3, the DNA is TGTGCCAGCAGGGGTCCGGGCGGGGCTAATGAAAAACTGTTTTTT. Together with reference TRBV2 and TRBJ1-4, the CDR3 gives the full variable domain: EPEVTQTPSHQVTQMGQEVILRCVPISNHLYFYWYRQILGQKVEFLVSFYNNEISEKSEIFDDQFSVERPDGSNFTLKIRSTKLEDSAMYFCASRGPGGANEKLFFGSGTQLSVL.

This clonotype occurred many times. J is TRBJ2-6 and V is TRBV10-3; no definite D call. Trimming pared 3 bases from V and 4 bases from J, leaving 10 bases between. The CDR3 totals 15 residues. Per the germline V gene, CDR1 is ENHRY and CDR2 is SYGVKD. In DNA, the CDR3 is TGTGCCATCAGTGATGTGGGCCGAGGGGCCAACGTCCTGACTTTC. Translation: CAISDVGRGANVLTF.

The chain couples TRBV7-9 to TRBJ2-7; D is perhaps TRBD1 (6 bases). Trimming pared 8 bases from V and 0 bases from J, leaving 14 bases between. The CDR3 extends over 14 amino acids. CDR1 is SEHNR, CDR2 FQNEAQ, per germline (reference sequence). The CDR3 nucleotides are TGTGCCAGCCAGGGGCCAGGGATCTCCTACGAGCAGTACTTC. Residues: CASQGPGISYEQYF.

This chain joins TRBV24-1 and TRBJ2-2, with D possibly matching TRBD1 (6 bases). The V and J ends lost 3 bases and 1 base respectively, with 11 bases between them. The CDR3 runs to 16 residues. Germline V gene data show CDR1 as KGHDR and CDR2 as SFDVKD. Written as DNA, the CDR3 is TGTGCCACCAGTGATCCTCGGACAGAGAACACCGGGGAGCTGTTTTTT. As protein: CATSDPRTENTGELFF.

This clonotype was detected only a few times. The J gene is TRBJ1-2, the V gene TRBV20-1; 8 bases are shared with TRBD1. Trimming took 6 bases from V and 3 from J; bases not matched to a gene: 6. Germline V CDR1 and CDR2: DFQATT, SNEGSKA (reference sequence). The CDR3 runs 13 residues. CDR3 bases: TGCAGTGCGCAGACAGGGGATGACTATGGCTACACCTTC. Protein product: CSAQTGDDYGYTF.

This clonotype was recorded a few times. The chain is built from TRBV20-1 and TRBJ1-5; D unresolved. Trimming took 1 base from V and 8 from J, leaving 12 bases between them. CDR3 length: 13 residues. Per germline, CDR1 DFQATT and CDR2 SNEGSKA (reference sequence). The DNA of the CDR3 is TGCAGTGCTAGAGGCCACAAATTGGAGCCCCAGCATTTT. This codes for CSARGHKLEPQHF.

This clonotype was observed at least ten times. This chain uses TRBV12-3 or TRBV12-4 with TRBJ2-7; the match to TRBD2 covers 13 bases. The CDR3 contains 15 residues. J lost 3 bases, V lost 5 bases, and 4 bases had no gene match. CDR3 residues: CASSLRLAGGYEQYF. CDR3 in DNA: TGTGCCAGCAGTCTCCGACTAGCGGGGGGCTACGAGCAGTACTTC.

The chain links TRBV10-2 to TRBJ2-3; 9 bases agree with TRBD1. Germline V gene lookup returns CDR1 WSHSY and CDR2 SAAADI. Trimming removed 0 bases from V and 5 bases from J; junction bases left unmatched: 9. The CDR3 contains 17 residues. The CDR3 nucleotides are TGCGCCAGCAGTGAGTCGGTATACAGGGGGCCGGGAGATACGCAGTATTTT. This codes for CASSESVYRGPGDTQYF.

In its sample, this clonotype was seen a few times. The chain links TRBV2 to TRBJ1-4; no clear D gene. Germline V gene data show CDR1 as SNHLY and CDR2 as FYNNEI. The CDR3 runs to 14 residues. V shed 5 bases and J shed 3 bases, with 10 bases lying between them. The CDR3 spells CASSLTGSNEKLFF. Here the CDR3 DNA reads TGTGCCAGCAGTCTGACCGGTTCTAATGAAAAACTGTTTTTT. The variable domain in full, with the rest retrieved from reference TRBV2 and TRBJ1-4, is EPEVTQTPSHQVTQMGQEVILRCVPISNHLYFYWYRQILGQKVEFLVSFYNNEISEKSEIFDDQFSVERPDGSNFTLKIRSTKLEDSAMYFCASSLTGSNEKLFFGSGTQLSVL.

The genes are TRBV6-1 and TRBJ1-2; 10 bases line up with TRBD1. Germline assignment: CDR1 MNHNS and CDR2 SASEGT. V gave up 6 bases and J gave up 4 bases; unmatched junction bases: 5. The CDR3 consists of 14 residues. The CDR3 region has the DNA TGTGCCAGCAGAGATGGACAGGGGGTCTATGGCTACACCTTC. This gives the protein CASRDGQGVYGYTF.